This T cell receptor beta chain was recovered during a study of blood T cell repertoires in COVID-19. Trimming cost V 1 base and J 9 bases; bases outside gene matches: 5. CDR3 length: 16 residues. From germline, CDR1 is SGHVS and CDR2 FQNEAQ. TCRdb's table, derived via immunoSEQ multiplex PCR, lists solely in-frame clones and lacks some. Of approximately 280,000 clones listed, about 85% are singletons. This clonotype was sampled from a woman aged 50 to 60 who had recovered from COVID-19. What was sequenced was PBMCs or T cells enriched from blood (not recorded which). The chain couples TRBV7-8 to TRBJ1-6, with 11 bases that match TRBD1. The CDR3 DNA sequence: TGTGCCAGCAGCTTAGAGGACAGGGGGCGGTTTTCACCCCTCCACTTT. Translated: CASSLEDRGRFSPLHF.